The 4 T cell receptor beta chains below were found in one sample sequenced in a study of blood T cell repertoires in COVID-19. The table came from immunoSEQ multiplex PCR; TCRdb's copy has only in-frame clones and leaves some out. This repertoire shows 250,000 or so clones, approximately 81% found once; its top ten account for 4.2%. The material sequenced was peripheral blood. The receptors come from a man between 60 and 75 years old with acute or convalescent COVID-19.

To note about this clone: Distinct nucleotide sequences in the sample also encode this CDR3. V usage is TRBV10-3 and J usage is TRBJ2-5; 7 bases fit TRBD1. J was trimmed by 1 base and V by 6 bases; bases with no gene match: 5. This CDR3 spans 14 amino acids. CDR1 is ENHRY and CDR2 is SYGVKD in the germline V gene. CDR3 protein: CAISRTGSQETQYF. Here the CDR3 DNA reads TGTGCCATCAGCCGGACAGGCAGCCAAGAGACCCAGTACTTC.

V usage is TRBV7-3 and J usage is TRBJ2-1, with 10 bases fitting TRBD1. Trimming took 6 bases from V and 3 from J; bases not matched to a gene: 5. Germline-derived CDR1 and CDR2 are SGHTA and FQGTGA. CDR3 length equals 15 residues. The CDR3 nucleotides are TGTGCCAGCAGTTTCGACAGGGGGCTCTACAATGAGCAGTTCTTC. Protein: CASSFDRGLYNEQFF. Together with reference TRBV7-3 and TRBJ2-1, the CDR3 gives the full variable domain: GAGVSQTPSNKVTEKGKYVELRCDPISGHTALYWYRQSLGQGPEFLIYFQGTGAADDSGLPNDRFFAVRPEGSVSTLKIQRTERGDSAVYLCASSFDRGLYNEQFFGPGTRLTVL.

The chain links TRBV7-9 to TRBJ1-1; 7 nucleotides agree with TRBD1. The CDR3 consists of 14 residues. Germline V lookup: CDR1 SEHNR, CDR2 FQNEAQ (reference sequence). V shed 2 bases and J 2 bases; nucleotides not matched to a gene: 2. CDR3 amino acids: CASSLTGANTEAFF. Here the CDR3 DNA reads TGTGCCAGCAGCTTAACAGGGGCCAACACTGAAGCTTTCTTT.

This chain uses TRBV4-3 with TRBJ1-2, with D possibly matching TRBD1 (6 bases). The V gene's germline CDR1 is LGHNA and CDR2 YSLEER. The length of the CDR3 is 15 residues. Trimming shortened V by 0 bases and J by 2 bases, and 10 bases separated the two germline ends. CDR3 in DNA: TGCGCCAGCAGCCAAGAACAGGGTTGGAACTATGGCTACACCTTC. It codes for CASSQEQGWNYGYTF.